This TCR beta chain came from a study of control samples from healthy donors and cancer patients. Only one count was recorded for this clone. The V end lost 4 bases, the J end lost 0 bases, and 10 bases lay between the germline ends. The CDR3 covers 14 residues. CDR1 MRHNA and CDR2 SNTAGT come from the germline V gene. Sequenced by immunoSEQ multiplex PCR; TCRdb stores in-frame clones only, minus some. This sample has roughly 50,000 clones, with 95% to 96% found just once. The source of this sequence is a woman under 40 in good health. The sequenced sample was blood. The chain is built from TRBV6-4 and TRBJ2-7; D could derive from TRBD1 or TRBD2 (5 bases each). The CDR3 region is CASSVWGSSYEQYF. The CDR3 DNA follows: TGTGCCAGCAGTGTATGGGGGAGCTCCTACGAGCAGTACTTC.